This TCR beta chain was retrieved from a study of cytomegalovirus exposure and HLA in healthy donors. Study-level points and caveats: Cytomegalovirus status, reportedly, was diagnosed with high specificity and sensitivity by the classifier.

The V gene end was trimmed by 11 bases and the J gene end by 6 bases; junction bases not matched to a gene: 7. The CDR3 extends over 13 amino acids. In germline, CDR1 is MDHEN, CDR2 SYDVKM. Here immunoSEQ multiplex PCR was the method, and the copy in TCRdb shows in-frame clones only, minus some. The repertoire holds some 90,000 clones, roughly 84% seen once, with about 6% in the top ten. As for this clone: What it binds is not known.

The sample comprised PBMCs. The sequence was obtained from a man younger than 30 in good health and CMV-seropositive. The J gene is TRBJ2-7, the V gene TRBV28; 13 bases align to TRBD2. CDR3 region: CAGRTSGSFEQYF. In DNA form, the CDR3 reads TGTGCCGGACGGACTAGCGGGAGTTTCGAGCAGTACTTC.